The 15 T cell receptor beta chains below come from one sample, sequenced in a study of blood T cell repertoires in COVID-19. TCRdb keeps only in-frame clones here, not all; method: immunoSEQ multiplex PCR. In the table there are fewer than 650,000 clones, around 90% of which are singletons. Sequenced input: peripheral blood. Every receptor here comes from a woman aged 50 to 60 with COVID-19, enrolled during active disease.

V gene TRBV28 combines with J gene TRBJ2-7; a weak D match, TRBD1 (6 bases). Germline V gene data show CDR1 as MDHEN and CDR2 as SYDVKM. Trimming removed 2 bases at V and 2 bases at J, with 13 bases between. The length of the CDR3 is 15 residues. CDR3 amino acids: CASSLIRGLPYEQYF. The CDR3 bases are TGTGCCAGCAGTTTAATCAGGGGTCTTCCCTACGAGCAGTACTTC.

As DNA, the CDR3 is TGTGCCTGGAGTCTTCTAGCGGGGGGACCAGATACGCAGTATTTT. Amino acids: CAWSLLAGGPDTQYF. V gene TRBV30 combines with J gene TRBJ2-3, with TRBD2 matching over 11 bases. The CDR3 is made up of 15 amino acids. Trimming cost V 2 bases and J 4 bases; bases outside gene matches: 5. Germline CDR1 GTSNPN, CDR2 SVGIG (reference sequence). Complete variable domain (other parts from reference TRBV30 and TRBJ2-3): SQTIHQWPATLVQPVGSPLSLECTVEGTSNPNLYWYRQAAGRGLQLLFYSVGIGQISSEVPQNLSASRPQDRQFILSSKKLLLSDSGFYLCAWSLLAGGPDTQYFGPGTRLTVL.

The chain couples TRBV5-1 to TRBJ1-1, with a possible D match to TRBD1 (6 bases). Germline V gene sequence: CDR1 SGHRS, CDR2 YFSETQ. CDR3 length equals 14 residues. V shed 3 bases and J shed 4 bases, with 13 bases lying between them. The CDR3 DNA reads as TGCGCCAGCAGCTCGTCCGGGACAAGCACTGAAGCTTTCTTT. This sequence encodes CASSSSGTSTEAFF.

This clone is a singleton in its sample. The chain couples TRBV4-1 to TRBJ1-6; D gene ambiguous. This CDR3 contains 16 residues. Germline V CDR1 and CDR2: MGHRA, YSYEKL. V shed 0 bases and J shed 4 bases, with 10 bases lying between them. CDR3 DNA: TGCGCCAGCAGCCAAGATTGGGAGTTTTATAATTCACCCCTCCACTTT. Translated: CASSQDWEFYNSPLHF.

This chain joins TRBV7-2 and TRBJ1-2; no reliable D call. With 3 bases removed from V and 2 bases from J, the gap between germline ends came to 13 bases. The CDR3 totals 15 residues. Per germline, CDR1 SGHTA and CDR2 FQGNSA. CDR3 DNA: TGTGCCAGCAGCTTTCAACACGCCGAAAACTATGGCTACACCTTC. Translation: CASSFQHAENYGYTF.

The chain joins TRBV28 to TRBJ2-7, with D unclear. The germline CDR1 and CDR2 sequences are MDHEN and SYDVKM. CDR3 length equals 11 residues. V lost 8 bases and J lost 3, with 8 bases in between. CDR3 amino acids: CASHNYYEQYF. Here the CDR3 DNA reads TGTGCCAGCCACAACTACTACGAGCAGTACTTC.

The CDR3 region has the DNA TGTGCCAGCAGCTTAGTGCCGGACAGGGGGAGAGTGGATGGCTACACCTTC. Encoded protein: CASSLVPDRGRVDGYTF. V usage is TRBV11-2 and J usage is TRBJ1-2, with TRBD1 identical over 10 bases. The CDR3 length is 17 residues. Per germline, CDR1 SGHAT and CDR2 FQNNGV. Germline trimming cut 1 base from V and 6 bases from J; bases unmatched to any gene: 11.

This sequence joins TRBV5-1 and TRBJ2-7; D is uncertain. The CDR3 has 12 amino acids. Germline CDR1 reads SGHRS; CDR2 reads YFSETQ. Trimming took 0 bases from V and 5 from J, leaving 6 bases between them. This CDR3 reads CASSLEQHEQYF. CDR3 coding DNA: TGCGCCAGCAGCTTGGAACAACACGAGCAGTACTTC.

The V and J genes are TRBV27 and TRBJ2-2; D is possibly TRBD1 (6 bases). CDR1 and CDR2 from the germline V gene are MNHEY and SMNVEV (reference sequence). V gave up 6 bases and J gave up 1 base, with 6 bases separating them. The CDR3 extends over 13 amino acids. The chain's CDR3 is CASRTGNTGELFF. Here the CDR3 DNA reads TGTGCCAGCAGGACAGGGAACACCGGGGAGCTGTTTTTT.

The chain carries TRBV4-1 and TRBJ2-7; possibly TRBD2 for D (6 bases). The germline V and J ends were trimmed by 1 base and 2 bases, with 12 bases remaining between them. Germline CDR1 and CDR2: MGHRA and YSYEKL. This CDR3 has 15 residues. The CDR3 coding sequence is TGCGCCAGCAGCCAAGGAAGCGGGTCCGCCTACGAGCAGTACTTC. It encodes CASSQGSGSAYEQYF.

The V and J genes are TRBV30 and TRBJ1-1; D is ambiguous. Germline CDR1 and CDR2: GTSNPN and SVGIG (reference sequence). CDR3 length: 12 residues. V was shortened by 3 bases and J by 2 bases, with 7 bases between the two germline ends. The CDR3 nucleotides are TGTGCCTGGAGCCGGGATAACACTGAAGCTTTCTTT. Its protein is CAWSRDNTEAFF.

This chain uses TRBV3-1 (or the pseudogene TRBV3-2) with TRBJ1-4; 7 bases match TRBD1. This CDR3 spans 15 amino acids. V gave up 5 bases and J gave up 3 bases; unmatched junction bases: 6. The V gene's germline CDR1 is LGHDT and CDR2 YNNKEL (reference sequence). The chain's CDR3 is CASSTRQGSNEKLFF. In DNA, the CDR3 is TGTGCCAGCAGCACCCGACAGGGCTCTAATGAAAAACTGTTTTTT.

This sequence joins TRBV9 and TRBJ2-1; D remains unclear. This CDR3 has 14 residues. Germline-derived CDR1 and CDR2 are SGDLS and YYNGEE. The V end lost 4 bases, the J end lost 2 bases, and 10 bases lay between the germline ends. The CDR3 here is CASSHEAAYNEQFF. The CDR3 nucleotides are TGTGCCAGCAGCCACGAGGCAGCCTACAATGAGCAGTTCTTC.

The chain carries TRBV2 and TRBJ2-3, with TRBD2 identical over 12 bases. The CDR3 spans 15 residues. Trimming removed 7 bases from V and 7 bases from J; junction bases left unmatched: 9. The V gene's germline CDR1 is SNHLY and CDR2 FYNNEI. This CDR3 reads CASTRPSGGAYTQYF. As DNA, the CDR3 is TGTGCCAGCACGCGACCTAGCGGGGGGGCGTATACGCAGTATTTT.

The chain has TRBV20-1 and TRBJ1-6; unclear D gene. Trimming removed 3 bases from V and 6 bases from J, with 18 bases in between. The germline V gene encodes CDR1 DFQATT and CDR2 SNEGSKA (reference sequence). The CDR3 totals 16 residues. CDR3 nucleotides: TGCAGTGCTAGTGTCTTCCATCGGGGTCTTAATTCACCCCTCCACTTT. Translated: CSASVFHRGLNSPLHF.